The next 32 T cell receptor beta chains were all read from a single sample in a study of technical replicates of blood from a few donors. Sequenced by immunoSEQ multiplex PCR; TCRdb stores in-frame clones only, minus some. The sample holds fewer than 100,000 clones, almost 96% seen once. The sequencing sample was made of T cells isolated from PBMCs. The receptors stem from a human donor in good health.

The chain is built from TRBV6-1 and TRBJ1-1; D remains unclear. V lost 2 bases, J lost 2 bases, and 6 bases lay in between. Germline lookup yields CDR1 MNHNS and CDR2 SASEGT. The CDR3 has 13 residues. CDR3: CASSERYNTEAFF. CDR3 DNA sequence: TGTGCCAGCAGTGAACGGTATAACACTGAAGCTTTCTTT.

The chain links TRBV5-4 to TRBJ2-3; TRBD2 matches 9 bases. CDR3 size: 16 residues. V was pared by 4 bases and J by 0 bases, with 6 bases of the junction left unmatched. CDR1 is SGHNT and CDR2 is YYREEE in the germline V gene (reference sequence). In DNA, the CDR3 is TGTGCCAGCAGCCAGAGACTAGCGGCAAGCACAGATACGCAGTATTTT. This codes for CASSQRLAASTDTQYF. Together with reference TRBV5-4 and TRBJ2-3, the CDR3 gives the full variable domain: ETGVTQSPTHLIKTRGQQVTLRCSSQSGHNTVSWYQQALGQGPQFIFQYYREEENGRGNFPPRFSGLQFPNYSSELNVNALELDDSALYLCASSQRLAASTDTQYFGPGTRLTVL.

The chain links TRBV6-5 to TRBJ2-1; D is possibly TRBD2 (5 bases). The CDR3 sequence is 11 residues long. Trimming cost V 7 bases and J 7 bases, with 8 bases left between them. Germline CDR1 reads MNHEY; CDR2 reads SVGAGI. The CDR3 region has the DNA TGTGCCAGCAAGACGGGGAATGAGCAGTTCTTC. Its protein product is CASKTGNEQFF.

The chain joins TRBV18 to TRBJ1-2; D gene ambiguous. V lost 0 bases to trimming and J lost 6 bases, with 8 bases between them. Germline lookup yields CDR1 KGHSH and CDR2 LQKENI. There are 13 residues in the CDR3. CDR3 nucleotides: TGTGCCAGCTCACCACCGGCCGGGGATGGCTACACCTTC. This gives the protein CASSPPAGDGYTF.

Written as DNA, the CDR3 is TGTGCCAGCTCAGCCAGGGAGGGGATGAACGGGGAGCTGTTTTTT. It specifies CASSAREGMNGELFF. The V and J genes are TRBV18 and TRBJ2-2, with 7 bases fitting TRBD2. This CDR3 contains 15 residues. Germline values: CDR1 KGHSH, CDR2 LQKENI. The J segment lost 7 bases and the V segment lost 5 bases, leaving 10 bases of the junction unmatched.

The rearrangement links TRBV13 to TRBJ2-4; 7 bases map to TRBD2. Germline V CDR1 and CDR2: PRHDT, FYEKMQ (reference sequence). V trimming: 8 bases; J trimming: 4 bases; junction bases outside the gene matches: 14. This CDR3 region has 16 residues. This CDR3 is CASSISGLAVKNIQYF. CDR3 bases: TGTGCCAGCTCCATTTCTGGGCTAGCGGTAAAAAACATTCAGTACTTC.

This clone occurred once. The chain joins TRBV30 to TRBJ1-6; 7 nucleotides line up with TRBD1. This CDR3 has 15 residues. Germline CDR1 and CDR2: GTSNPN and SVGIG (reference sequence). After removal of 0 bases from V and 10 bases from J, the junction contained 9 bases not matched to a gene. CDR3 loop: CAWSVHVTGLSPLHF. The DNA of the CDR3 is TGTGCCTGGAGTGTACATGTGACAGGGTTATCACCCCTCCACTTT. Supplemented by reference TRBV30 and TRBJ1-6, the full variable domain reads SQTIHQWPATLVQPVGSPLSLECTVEGTSNPNLYWYRQAAGRGLQLLFYSVGIGQISSEVPQNLSASRPQDRQFILSSKKLLLSDSGFYLCAWSVHVTGLSPLHFGNGTRLTVT.

This chain joins TRBV7-9 and TRBJ2-3; 10 nucleotides match TRBD2. This CDR3 is 16 amino acids long. J lost 0 bases, V lost 5 bases, and 5 bases had no gene match. Germline loops: CDR1 SEHNR, CDR2 FQNEAQ (reference sequence). CDR3 bases: TGTGCCAGCAGCACTACTAGCGGGGCTAGCACAGATACGCAGTATTTT. Residues: CASSTTSGASTDTQYF.

The V gene is TRBV18, the J gene TRBJ1-3, with a possible D match to TRBD1 (6 bases). Trimming pared 3 bases from V and 2 bases from J, leaving 8 bases between. Germline V CDR1 and CDR2: KGHSH, LQKENI. The CDR3 totals 14 residues. CDR3 sequence (DNA): TGTGCCAGCTCACCGGACAGCACTGGAAACACCATATATTTT. Residues: CASSPDSTGNTIYF.

The chain links TRBV5-1 to TRBJ2-1; 12 bases are a match to TRBD2. J lost 8 bases, V lost 2 bases, and 11 bases had no gene match. The CDR3 has 17 residues. CDR1 is SGHRS, CDR2 YFSETQ, per germline. The CDR3 DNA is TGCGCCAGCAGCTTCGGACTAGCGGGGAGGGCGGGGGATGAGCAGTTCTTC. It translates to CASSFGLAGRAGDEQFF.

The chain recombines TRBV15 with TRBJ1-3; D gene unclear. This CDR3 is built from 15 residues. The germline gives CDR1 LNHNV, CDR2 YYDKDF (reference sequence). V was cut by 2 bases and J by 0 bases, with 8 bases left in between. CDR3 DNA: TGTGCCACCAGCAGATCGTGGAGCTCTGGAAACACCATATATTTT. It translates to CATSRSWSSGNTIYF.

The gene calls are TRBV19 and TRBJ2-6; 7 positions agree with TRBD2. The CDR3 sequence is 16 residues long. CDR1 is LNHDA and CDR2 is SQIVND in the germline V gene (reference sequence). With 4 bases clipped from V and 4 bases from J, the junction kept 7 bases outside the gene matches. CDR3 DNA: TGTGCCAGTAGTAGCGGGAGACCGCGAGGGGCCAACGTCCTGACTTTC. This translates into CASSSGRPRGANVLTF.

V is TRBV19 and J is TRBJ2-3; no reliable D call. Germline CDR1 LNHDA, CDR2 SQIVND (reference sequence). CDR3 size: 14 residues. V dropped 5 bases and J dropped 2 bases, with 11 bases sitting between them. CDR3 sequence reads: CASSLARATDTQYF. The CDR3 DNA is TGTGCCAGTAGTTTGGCTAGAGCCACAGATACGCAGTATTTT.

V and J are TRBV29-1 and TRBJ2-7, with TRBD2 as a possible D gene (7 bases). Germline loops: CDR1 SQVTM, CDR2 ANQGSEA. CDR3 length equals 14 residues. Trimming left V 3 bases short and J 2 bases short, with 14 bases between. The CDR3 spells CSVEWGGQTYEQYF. The CDR3 DNA reads TGCAGCGTTGAGTGGGGGGGACAAACCTACGAGCAGTACTTC.

This rearrangement joins TRBV28 to TRBJ2-4; 8 nucleotides align to TRBD1. Trimming at V came to 6 bases and at J to 4 bases, leaving 8 bases not matched to a gene. Germline loops: CDR1 MDHEN, CDR2 SYDVKM. This CDR3 region has 15 residues. CDR3 loop: CASRSGGSSKNIQYF. CDR3 DNA: TGTGCCAGCAGATCAGGGGGCAGTTCGAAAAACATTCAGTACTTC.

The chain employs TRBV27 and TRBJ2-1, with a weak D call TRBD2 (5 bases). The V end lost 1 base, the J end lost 0 bases, and 10 bases lay between the germline ends. This CDR3 spans 16 amino acids. Germline V gene lookup returns CDR1 MNHEY and CDR2 SMNVEV (reference sequence). The CDR3 nucleotides are TGTGCCAGCAGTTTATACCCGGGAAGCTCCTACAATGAGCAGTTCTTC. This translates into CASSLYPGSSYNEQFF.

The V call is TRBV7-2, the J call TRBJ2-7; 11 bases align to TRBD2. The germline gives CDR1 SGHTA, CDR2 FQGNSA. The V and J ends lost 1 base and 5 bases, in that order; junction bases with no gene match: 4. The CDR3 runs to 15 residues. This CDR3 reads CASSLELAGADEQYF. CDR3 DNA sequence: TGTGCCAGCAGCTTAGAACTAGCGGGAGCCGACGAGCAGTACTTC. The entire variable domain, with the rest obtained from reference TRBV7-2 and TRBJ2-7, is as follows: GAGVSQSPSNKVTEKGKDVELRCDPISGHTALYWYRQSLGQGLEFLIYFQGNSAPDKSGLPSDRFSAERTGGSVSTLTIQRTQQEDSAVYLCASSLELAGADEQYFGPGTRLTVT.

The chain has TRBV27 and TRBJ1-3; D not resolved. With 0 bases removed from V and 4 bases from J, the gap between germline ends came to 4 bases. This CDR3 has 13 amino acids. Germline V gene data show CDR1 as MNHEY and CDR2 as SMNVEV (reference sequence). CDR3 sequence (DNA): TGTGCCAGCAGTTTATCCCAGGGAAACACCATATATTTT. It is translated as CASSLSQGNTIYF.

V and J are TRBV19 and TRBJ2-5; tentatively, D is TRBD1 (6 bases). V was pared by 3 bases and J by 1 base, with 9 bases between. This CDR3 is built from 14 residues. Germline V CDR1 and CDR2: LNHDA, SQIVND (reference sequence). The CDR3 bases are TGTGCCAGTAGTATGGACAGCCTCCAAGAGACCCAGTACTTC. It specifies CASSMDSLQETQYF.

This chain uses TRBV13 with TRBJ2-7; a possible D gene is TRBD1 (6 bases). The germline CDR1 and CDR2 sequences are PRHDT and FYEKMQ (reference sequence). The V end was cut by 4 bases, the J end by 0 bases, with 16 bases between. This CDR3 has 16 amino acids. The CDR3 here is CASSSDGTTNSYEQYF. The CDR3 DNA reads as TGTGCCAGCAGCTCGGACGGGACAACAAACTCCTACGAGCAGTACTTC. The whole variable domain, remainder taken from reference TRBV13 and TRBJ2-7, is AAGVIQSPRHLIKEKRETATLKCYPIPRHDTVYWYQQGPGQDPQFLISFYEKMQSDKGSIPDRFSAQQFSDYHSELNMSSLELGDSALYFCASSSDGTTNSYEQYFGPGTRLTVT.

The V and J genes are TRBV30 and TRBJ2-7; D gene unclear. The V gene's germline CDR1 is GTSNPN and CDR2 SVGIG (reference sequence). V dropped 2 bases and J dropped 4 bases, with 12 bases sitting between them. The CDR3 has 13 amino acids. CDR3 sequence: CAWSQAPIYEQYF. The DNA of the CDR3 is TGTGCCTGGAGTCAAGCTCCAATTTACGAGCAGTACTTC.

The genes are TRBV6-1 and TRBJ2-3, with 7 bases aligning to TRBD2. CDR3 length: 15 residues. Per germline, CDR1 MNHNS and CDR2 SASEGT. Losses at the gene ends were 3 bases for V and 2 bases for J; bases not matched to a gene: 5. The CDR3 region has the DNA TGTGCCAGCAGTGACGGCGGGGGAGCCACAGATACGCAGTATTTT. Translating gives CASSDGGGATDTQYF.

This chain links TRBV6-5 with TRBJ2-3; D may be TRBD1 (6 bases). CDR1 MNHEY and CDR2 SVGAGI come from the germline V gene. The CDR3 spans 15 residues. Trimming left V 6 bases short and J 6 bases short, with 19 bases between. The CDR3 region has the DNA TGTGCCAGCAGGCCCTCGTACAGGGTTACGGATACGCAGTATTTT. It yields the protein CASRPSYRVTDTQYF.

V and J are TRBV9 and TRBJ1-1; 11 bases match TRBD1. Germline assignment: CDR1 SGDLS and CDR2 YYNGEE. Trimming cost V 4 bases and J 4 bases; bases outside gene matches: 6. The CDR3 loop spans 15 amino acids. This CDR3 reads CASSKDRGRGTEAFF. CDR3 sequence (DNA): TGTGCCAGCAGCAAGGACAGGGGGCGGGGCACTGAAGCTTTCTTT.

This chain joins TRBV30 and TRBJ1-2; unclear D gene. Trimming pared 4 bases from V and 4 bases from J, leaving 10 bases between. The CDR3 is made up of 12 amino acids. CDR1 GTSNPN and CDR2 SVGIG come from the germline V gene (reference sequence). As DNA, the CDR3 is TGTGCCTGGACTCAACAGTTCTATGGCTACACCTTC. This sequence encodes CAWTQQFYGYTF.

J is TRBJ1-2 and V is TRBV7-9; 7 bases line up with TRBD1. J gave up 7 bases and V 5 bases, and 7 bases lay outside the gene matches. Germline V CDR1 and CDR2: SEHNR, FQNEAQ (reference sequence). The length of the CDR3 is 13 residues. The CDR3 DNA reads as TGTGCCAGCAGCCCCCAGGGGGTGAGTGGCTACACCTTC. Its translation: CASSPQGVSGYTF.

The CDR3 nucleotides read TGTGCCAGCGGGGGGGCCTATCAGCCCCAGCATTTT. This gives the protein CASGGAYQPQHF. The chain has TRBV6-1 and TRBJ1-5; TRBD1 is a possible D gene (6 bases). With 8 bases removed from V and 5 bases from J, the gap between germline ends came to 10 bases. CDR3 length: 12 amino acids. CDR1 is MNHNS, CDR2 SASEGT, per germline.

The CDR3 DNA reads as TGCAGCCACACAGGAGAGGCACAAGAGACCCAGTACTTC. It translates to CSHTGEAQETQYF. The chain carries TRBV29-1 and TRBJ2-5, with D perhaps TRBD1 (5 bases). This CDR3 spans 13 amino acids. Trimming stripped 8 bases from V and 2 bases from J, with 15 bases between. Germline CDR1 SQVTM, CDR2 ANQGSEA.

The V and J genes are TRBV27 and TRBJ2-3; 13 nucleotides line up with TRBD2. Looked up from germline, CDR1 is MNHEY and CDR2 is SMNVEV (reference sequence). V lost 4 bases and J lost 0; bases outside the gene matches: 7. The CDR3 runs 18 residues. The DNA of the CDR3 is TGTGCCAGCAGTTCGGGACTAGCGGGGTACTCTAGCACAGATACGCAGTATTTT. It codes for CASSSGLAGYSSTDTQYF.

The rearrangement uses TRBV10-3 and TRBJ1-2; 8 bases agree with TRBD1. Germline CDR1 ENHRY, CDR2 SYGVKD. The CDR3 is 15 residues long. With 3 bases clipped from V and 3 bases from J, the junction kept 6 bases outside the gene matches. CDR3 region: CAISDRQGHDYGYTF. The CDR3 nucleotides read TGTGCCATCAGTGACCGACAGGGGCATGACTATGGCTACACCTTC.

This sequence joins TRBV6-1 and TRBJ1-5; no clear D gene. Looked up from germline, CDR1 is MNHNS and CDR2 is SASEGT. Trimming shortened V by 2 bases and J by 4 bases, and 9 bases separated the two germline ends. The CDR3 is 14 residues long. CDR3 coding DNA: TGTGCCAGCAGTGAATATCGGGAGAATCAGCCCCAGCATTTT. This encodes CASSEYRENQPQHF.

This clone came up a few times. The chain carries TRBV4-1 and TRBJ1-3; a possible D gene is TRBD1 (5 bases). V was shortened by 2 bases and J by 7 bases, with 12 bases between the two germline ends. In germline, CDR1 is MGHRA, CDR2 YSYEKL. The CDR3 is made up of 14 amino acids. This CDR3 reads CASSQFFGANTIYF. CDR3 nucleotides: TGCGCCAGCAGCCAATTTTTTGGGGCGAACACCATATATTTT.